The following is a T cell receptor beta chain sequence with its context. The CDR3 covers 15 residues. CDR1 LNHDA and CDR2 SQIVND come from the germline V gene (reference sequence). Trimming pared 4 bases from V and 3 bases from J, leaving 15 bases between. The data originate from a study of blood T cell repertoires in COVID-19. Profiling relied on immunoSEQ multiplex PCR, and the TCRdb table lists in-frame clones only, not all of them. The sample records about 240,000 clones, 75% to 85% being singletons. The chain employs TRBV19 and TRBJ1-1; D is perhaps TRBD1 (6 bases). The sequenced sample consisted of peripheral blood. This receptor was taken from a woman aged 70-85 years with acute or convalescent COVID-19. For the CDR3, the DNA is TGTGCCAGTAGTACATCACAGGGTGGTTACACTGAAGCTTTCTTT. This encodes CASSTSQGGYTEAFF.